This entry describes one TCR beta chain. The entry originates in a study of blood T cell repertoires in COVID-19. Study-level background: The samples span acute and convalescent COVID-19 from the United States, Italy and Spain. Nucleic acid was either cDNA or gDNA, and it came from T cells, B-cell-depleted T cells, or PBMCs.

The CDR3 spans 17 residues. Deletions cut 0 bases from V and 0 bases from J, with 13 bases between. Authors' methods: Nucleated cell number was recorded as an estimate derived from reference gene primer amplification. The assay was immunoSEQ multiplex PCR, and TCRdb's table has in-frame clones only and misses some. From that table come the V and J calls and clone size; the DNA was used to work out D and trimming. This sample yields just under 350,000 clones, of which 90% to 95% are seen a single time; roughly 3% belongs to the top ten. The chain carries TRBV23-1 and TRBJ2-3; the D gene is possibly TRBD1 (5 bases). TRBV23-1 is flagged as an ORF with uncertain function. Sequenced material: peripheral blood. The receptor comes from a woman under 30 who had recovered from COVID-19. The CDR3 here is CASSQSQGKTSTDTQYF. The CDR3 DNA follows: TGCGCCAGCAGTCAATCGCAGGGAAAGACTAGCACAGATACGCAGTATTTT.